The 6 T cell receptor beta chains in this list originate from one sample, sequenced in a study of T cell clonality in common variable immunodeficiency. Sequenced by immunoSEQ multiplex PCR; TCRdb stores in-frame clones only, minus some. The sample shows about 60,000 clones, none of them appearing just once. The sequencing sample was made of peripheral blood mononuclear cells. The receptors were sampled from a person aged 18 to 75 in good health.

In the case of this clone: The read stops 3 residues short of the end of the CDR3; the missing end is completed from the germline J gene. The chain carries TRBV18 and TRBJ1-5, with TRBD1 matching over 9 bases. V shed 0 bases and J 6 bases; nucleotides not matched to a gene: 3. This CDR3 region has 15 residues. CDR1 and CDR2 (germline): KGHSH, LQKENI. Partial CDR3 DNA: TGTGCCAGCTCACCACCTGGACAGGGGTTTCAGCCC. It encodes CASSPPGQGFQP. The entire CDR3 protein is CASSPPGQGFQPQHF.

This clone was counted at least ten times. The junction does not match germline at one end; this may be a read error. The CDR3 end falls 3 residues outside the read, so it is completed with the germline J gene. The rearrangement joins TRBV4-2 to TRBJ1-1; TRBD1 agrees at 10 bases. The CDR3 length is 15 residues. Germline V gives CDR1 LGHNA, CDR2 YNFKEQ. The covered CDR3 bases are TGCGCCAGCAGCCAAGAGGGACAGGGGTACACTGAA. Amino acids: CASSQEGQGYTE. The whole CDR3 region reads CASSQEGQGYTEAFF.

This clone has at least ten counts. The CDR3 is cut off 3 residues early in the read; its end comes from the germline J gene. V gene TRBV12-3 or TRBV12-4 combines with J gene TRBJ2-3; D unresolved. Trimming removed 2 bases at V and 5 bases at J, with 11 bases between. There are 14 residues in the CDR3. The CDR3 spells CASSLRERGDTQYF. Partial CDR3 DNA: TGTGCCAGCAGTTTAAGAGAGCGCGGAGATACG.

This clone was observed at least ten times. The read comes to an end 3 residues before the CDR3 does, leaving the germline J gene to fill in the end. The genes are TRBV19 and TRBJ2-3; the D gene is possibly TRBD2 (5 bases). There are 15 residues in the CDR3. Trimming stripped 4 bases from V and 0 bases from J, with 11 bases between. Germline V gene data show CDR1 as LNHDA and CDR2 as SQIVND (reference sequence). The sequenced CDR3 bases are TGTGCCAGTAGTACAGACTACGCTAGCACAGATACG. Amino acids: CASSTDYASTDT. The full CDR3 is CASSTDYASTDTQYF.

This clone was detected ten times or more. CDR3 protein: CASSESGILYTIYF. Partial CDR3 DNA: TGTGCCAGCAGTGAATCGGGGATCTTATACACC. This sequence joins TRBV6-1 and TRBJ1-3; the D is unclear. The read finishes 3 residues shy of the CDR3 end, and the germline J gene is used to complete it. V lost 2 bases to trimming and J lost 8 bases, with 13 bases between them. From germline, CDR1 is MNHNS and CDR2 SASEGT. There are 14 residues in the CDR3.

This clone was observed at least ten times. The read halts 3 residues ahead of the CDR3 end, with the missing end drawn from the germline J gene. This chain joins TRBV7-3 and TRBJ2-2, with 9 bases matching TRBD1. The CDR3 extends over 15 amino acids. The V and J ends lost 6 bases and 5 bases, in that order; junction bases with no gene match: 7. The germline V gene encodes CDR1 SGHTA and CDR2 FQGTGA. The CDR3 spells CASRRGQGGTGELFF. The part of the CDR3 DNA that was read is TGTGCCAGCAGAAGGGGACAGGGAGGGACCGGGGAG.